The rows below give T cell receptor beta chains drawn from one sample of a study of beta chain features in type 1 diabetes. Data came from immunoSEQ multiplex PCR; TCRdb stores just in-frame clones and leaves some out. The sample carries 120,000 to 150,000 clones, under 60% recorded once. Sequences were obtained from Tregs from blood. These receptors all stem from a man in his late teens or twenties in good health. The CDR3 runs from the conserved cysteine through the conserved F or W. Each record gives: J gene, D gene, clone size, V gene, CDR3 protein, CDR3 DNA. The D gene is left open where the match is weak. Some rows mark clone size as missing; the rest say once, few, many or name a class of expanded clone.

>TRBJ2-4|-|-|TRBV5-6
CASSLPGAKNIQYF
TGTGCCAGCAGCTTGCCGGGGGCCAAAAACATTCAGTACTTC
>TRBJ2-2|TRBD1|-|TRBV5-1
CASSDTRTGRTGELFF
TGCGCCAGCAGCGATACCCGGACAGGGAGGACCGGGGAGCTGTTTTTT
>TRBJ2-6|-|once|TRBV29-1
CSHRVAGTNVLTF
TGCAGCCACAGGGTTGCCGGGACCAACGTCCTGACTTTC
>TRBJ1-1|-|-|TRBV6-5
CASSYSLINTEAFF
TGTGCCAGCAGTTACTCCCTAATCAACACTGAAGCTTTCTTT
>TRBJ1-1|-|-|TRBV2
CASRRGYTEAFF
TGTGCCAGCAGACGGGGGTACACTGAAGCTTTCTTT
>TRBJ2-7|-|-|TRBV28
CASSLGGRDEQYF
TGTGCCAGCAGTTTGGGGGGGCGTGACGAGCAGTACTTC
>TRBJ1-3|-|few|TRBV29-1
CSVASRGSGNTIYF
TGCAGCGTTGCCTCAAGGGGCTCTGGAAACACCATATATTTT
>TRBJ2-3|TRBD2|-|TRBV11-1
CASSFLAGIDTDTQYF
TGTGCCAGCAGCTTTCTAGCGGGAATTGACACAGATACGCAGTATTTT
>TRBJ2-3|TRBD2|-|TRBV4-3
CASSQVPGLGVDTQYF
TGCGCCAGCAGCCAAGTACCGGGACTAGGGGTAGATACGCAGTATTTT
>TRBJ1-2|-|-|TRBV15
CATSRDVSVLYGYTF
TGTGCCACCAGCAGAGACGTGTCAGTCCTTTATGGCTACACCTTC
>TRBJ1-2|TRBD1|-|TRBV7-9
CASSRTGQSYGYTF
TGTGCCAGCAGCCGGACAGGGCAATCATATGGCTACACCTTC
>TRBJ1-1|-|-|TRBV10-3
CAIRGGQTNTEAFF
TGTGCCATCAGAGGCGGACAGACTAACACTGAAGCTTTCTTT
>TRBJ1-5|TRBD1|-|TRBV27
CASSTGAYSNQPQHF
TGTGCCAGCAGTACAGGGGCCTATAGCAATCAGCCCCAGCATTTT
>TRBJ2-7|-|few|TRBV27
CASTTIQGLGYEQYF
TGTGCCAGCACCACCATACAGGGATTAGGCTACGAGCAGTACTTC
>TRBJ1-1|-|-|TRBV5-1
CASSLVVGRDTEAFF
TGCGCCAGCAGCTTGGTGGTTGGCAGGGACACTGAAGCTTTCTTT
>TRBJ1-5|TRBD1|-|TRBV15
CATSRASGGWGQPQHF
TGTGCCACCAGCAGAGCCTCAGGGGGCTGGGGTCAGCCCCAGCATTTT
>TRBJ2-6|-|-|TRBV7-2
CASSLALSGSGANVLTF
TGTGCCAGCAGCTTAGCCCTTAGCGGTTCCGGGGCCAACGTCCTGACTTTC
>TRBJ2-5|TRBD1|-|TRBV6-5
CASSQDREETQYF
TGTGCCAGCAGTCAGGACAGGGAAGAGACCCAGTACTTC
>TRBJ2-1|-|few|TRBV21-1
CASSKKRQGSYNEQFF
TGTGCCAGCAGCAAAAAAAGGCAGGGCTCCTACAATGAGCAGTTCTTC
>TRBJ1-2|-|few|TRBV6-5
CASSYSWQNYGYTF
TGTGCCAGCAGTTACTCCTGGCAGAACTATGGCTACACCTTC
>TRBJ2-1|-|-|TRBV7-6
CASRSRGDSYNEQFF
TGTGCCAGCAGGAGCAGGGGGGATTCCTACAATGAGCAGTTCTTC
>TRBJ1-5|-|-|TRBV27
CASRTNTIGQPQHF
TGTGCCAGCAGGACAAACACCATCGGTCAGCCCCAGCATTTT
>TRBJ1-2|-|few|TRBV7-3
CASSSYDRYGYTF
TGTGCCAGCAGCTCATACGACAGATATGGCTACACCTTC
>TRBJ1-4|-|-|TRBV5-1
CASSFRVANEKLFF
TGCGCCAGCAGCTTCAGGGTAGCTAATGAAAAGCTGTTTTTT
>TRBJ2-3|TRBD2|few|TRBV5-4
CASSLSGGRALTDTQYF
TGTGCCAGCAGCTTGTCGGGCGGGAGGGCCCTCACAGATACGCAGTATTTT
>TRBJ2-7|TRBD1|-|TRBV28
CASSLWGDRVHEQYF
TGTGCCAGCAGTTTATGGGGGGACAGGGTCCACGAGCAGTACTTC
>TRBJ1-2|TRBD1|few|TRBV5-4
CASSSGQDYGYTF
TGTGCCAGCAGCTCTGGACAGGACTATGGCTACACCTTC
>TRBJ1-2|-|-|TRBV5-1
CASSGEIYGYTF
TGCGCCAGCAGCGGAGAGATCTATGGCTACACCTTC
>TRBJ2-1|TRBD2|-|TRBV19
CASALGRGYNEQFF
TGTGCCAGTGCGCTAGGGAGGGGATACAATGAGCAGTTCTTC
>TRBJ2-2|TRBD2|-|TRBV7-9
CASSLDGTSGHTGELFF
TGTGCCAGCAGCTTAGACGGGACTAGCGGGCACACCGGGGAGCTGTTTTTT
>TRBJ2-7|-|-|TRBV14
CASSQRTGGGRYF
TGTGCCAGCAGCCAAAGGACTGGAGGAGGTCGGTACTTC
>TRBJ1-1|-|few|TRBV5-1
CASSLVDRNTEAFF
TGCGCCAGCAGCTTGGTAGACAGGAACACTGAAGCTTTCTTT
>TRBJ2-1|TRBD1|-|TRBV7-3
CASSPLGQNNEQFF
TGTGCCAGCAGCCCGCTGGGACAGAACAATGAGCAGTTCTTC
>TRBJ1-5|TRBD1|-|TRBV28
CASEQGFNQPQHF
TGTGCCAGCGAACAGGGGTTCAATCAGCCCCAGCATTTT
>TRBJ1-1|-|few|TRBV6-1
CASSAGLGNTEAFF
TGTGCCAGCAGCGCAGGGTTGGGTAACACTGAAGCTTTCTTT
>TRBJ2-5|-|-|TRBV9
CASSQSGETQYF
TGTGCCAGCAGCCAAAGCGGGGAGACCCAGTACTTC
>TRBJ1-2|TRBD1|few|TRBV11-2
CASSLNGQGGGYTF
TGTGCCAGCAGCTTAAATGGACAGGGCGGAGGCTACACCTTC
>TRBJ2-1|TRBD2|few|TRBV10-3
CAIRQGSASGPNEQFF
TGTGCCATCCGCCAGGGTTCGGCTAGCGGGCCCAATGAGCAGTTCTTC
>TRBJ2-5|TRBD1|-|TRBV28
CASSFQRDRGRRETQYF
TGTGCCAGCAGTTTCCAAAGGGACAGGGGGCGGAGGGAGACCCAGTACTTC
>TRBJ1-1|-|-|TRBV19
CASSIEVGQVNTEAFF
TGTGCCAGTAGTATAGAAGTTGGACAAGTGAACACTGAAGCTTTCTTT